The 2 T cell receptor beta chains below come from one sample, sequenced in a study of early T cells in non-severe SARS-CoV-2 infection. TCRdb called the 5' RACE reads again in MiXCR, with one record for every CDR3 protein. The table includes 35,000 to 50,000 distinct CDR3 sequences, about 6.5% detected once. The sequencing here drew on whole blood, taken at baseline. These receptors were collected from an adult who was a healthcare worker with PCR-confirmed SARS-CoV-2 infection or an uninfected control (not recorded which).

This clonotype was observed at least ten times. The rearrangement joins TRBV12-3 or TRBV12-4 to TRBJ1-5; 11 nucleotides line up with TRBD1. The CDR3 extends over 14 amino acids. V lost 5 bases and J lost 7; bases outside the gene matches: 4. In DNA, the CDR3 is TGTGCCAGCAGTCGGACAGGGGGCGGGCAGCCCCAGCATTTT. Residues: CASSRTGGGQPQHF.

The CDR3 coding sequence is TGTGCCAGCAGCTATGGTAGCGGGGGCATGAACACTGAAGCTTTCTTT. It specifies CASSYGSGGMNTEAFF. The chain couples TRBV7-9 to TRBJ1-1; tentative D call: TRBD1 (6 bases). This CDR3 is 16 amino acids long. V was clipped by 4 bases and J by 0 bases, with 15 bases between them. Germline lookup yields CDR1 SEHNR and CDR2 FQNEAQ (reference sequence).